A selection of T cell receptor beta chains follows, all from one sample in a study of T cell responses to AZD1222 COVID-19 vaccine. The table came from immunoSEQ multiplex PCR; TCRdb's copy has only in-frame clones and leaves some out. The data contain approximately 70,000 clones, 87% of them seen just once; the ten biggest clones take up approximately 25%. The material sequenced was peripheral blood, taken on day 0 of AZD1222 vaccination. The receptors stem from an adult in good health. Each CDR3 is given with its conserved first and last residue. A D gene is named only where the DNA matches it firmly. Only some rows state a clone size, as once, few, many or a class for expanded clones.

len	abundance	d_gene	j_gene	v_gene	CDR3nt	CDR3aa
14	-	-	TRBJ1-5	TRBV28	TGTGCCACTTGGACGCAATATAGCAATCAGCCCCAGCATTTT	CATWTQYSNQPQHF
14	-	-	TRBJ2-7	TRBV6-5	TGTGCCAGCAGCCCCTCCGGGACATACTACGAGCAGTACTTC	CASSPSGTYYEQYF
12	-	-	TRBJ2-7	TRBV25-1	TGTGCCAGCAGTGTGGTTATGCACGAGCAGTACTTC	CASSVVMHEQYF
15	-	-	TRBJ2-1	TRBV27	TGTGCCAGCAGACCCTCAGCGGCCACCTACAATGAGCAGTTCTTC	CASRPSAATYNEQFF
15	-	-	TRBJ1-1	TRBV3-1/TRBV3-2	TGTGCCAGCAGCCTCTTGGGGCAGGGGCGCACTGAAGCTTTCTTT	CASSLLGQGRTEAFF
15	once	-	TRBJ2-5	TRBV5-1	TGCGCCAGCAGCTTGCTCGGGCTGTACCAAGAGACCCAGTACTTC	CASSLLGLYQETQYF
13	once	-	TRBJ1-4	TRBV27	TGTGCCAGCAGTCGTTTTGTAGGCGAAAAACTGTTTTTT	CASSRFVGEKLFF
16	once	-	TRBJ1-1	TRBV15	TGTGCCACCAGCAGGGCCGGGGGAGGCCCAAACACTGAAGCTTTCTTT	CATSRAGGGPNTEAFF
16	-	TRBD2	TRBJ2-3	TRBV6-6	TGTGCCAGCAGTTACGGGAGCGGGGGGGCCGCAGATACGCAGTATTTT	CASSYGSGGAADTQYF
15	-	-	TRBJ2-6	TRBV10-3	TGTGCCATCAGTATATCGGGGGCCGGGGCCAACGTCCTGACTTTC	CAISISGAGANVLTF
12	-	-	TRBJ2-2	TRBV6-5	TGTGCCAGCAGTTTACCGGACGGGGAGCTGTTTTTT	CASSLPDGELFF
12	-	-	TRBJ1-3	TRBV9	TGTGCCAGCAGCGTAGCTGGAAACACCATATATTTT	CASSVAGNTIYF
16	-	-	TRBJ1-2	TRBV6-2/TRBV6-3	TGTGCCAGCAGCGAACCTCTATCCAGGGGAAACTATGGCTACACCTTC	CASSEPLSRGNYGYTF
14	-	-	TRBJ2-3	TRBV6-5	TGTGCCAGCAGTTACTCGTCGCCTAGGGATACGCAGTATTTT	CASSYSSPRDTQYF
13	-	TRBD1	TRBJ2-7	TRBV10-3	TGTGCCATCGCCCAGACAGGGGGCTACGAGCAGTACTTC	CAIAQTGGYEQYF
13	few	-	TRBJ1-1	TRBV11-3	TGTGCCAGCAGCCCAGGGGAAAGAACTGAAGCTTTCTTT	CASSPGERTEAFF
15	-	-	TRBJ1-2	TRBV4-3	TGCGCCAGCAGCCACCTCGGGGCGGTGCCTTATGGCTACACCTTC	CASSHLGAVPYGYTF
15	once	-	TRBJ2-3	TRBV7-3	TGTGCCAGCAGCTTAAGTAACGGGGGGCGAGATACGCAGTATTTT	CASSLSNGGRDTQYF
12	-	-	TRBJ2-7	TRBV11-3	TGTGCCAGCAGCTTAGGCCCGGGCGAGCAGTACTTC	CASSLGPGEQYF
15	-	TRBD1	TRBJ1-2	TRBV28	TGTGCCAGCAGATTCCGACAGGGGATAACCTATGGCTACACCTTC	CASRFRQGITYGYTF
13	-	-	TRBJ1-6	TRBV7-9	TGTGCCAGCAGCGCAGGGACGGACGGACCCCTCCACTTT	CASSAGTDGPLHF
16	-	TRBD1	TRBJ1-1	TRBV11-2	TGTGCCAGCAGCATACCTATGGGACAGGGGGGCACTGAAGCTTTCTTT	CASSIPMGQGGTEAFF
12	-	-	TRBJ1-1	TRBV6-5	TGTGCCAGCAGCCGTCGGGCCCCCGGGGCTTTCTTT	CASSRRAPGAFF
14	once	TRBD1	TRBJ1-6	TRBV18	TGTGCCAGCTCAATGGGGACAGGGGCTTCACCCCTCCACTTT	CASSMGTGASPLHF
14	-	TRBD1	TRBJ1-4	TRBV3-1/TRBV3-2	TGTGCCAGCAGCACACAGGGGTTCGTTGAAAAACTGTTTTTT	CASSTQGFVEKLFF
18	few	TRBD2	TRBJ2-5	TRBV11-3	TGTGCCAGCAGCCGCGGAGGGATAGCGGGGGGGGATTCGGAGACCCAGTACTTC	CASSRGGIAGGDSETQYF
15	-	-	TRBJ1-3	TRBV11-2	TGTGCCAGCAGCTTAGGGATGTCCTCTGGAAACACCATATATTTT	CASSLGMSSGNTIYF
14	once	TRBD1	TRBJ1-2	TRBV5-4	TGTGCCAGCAGCTTGAAAACAGGGGACAGTGGCTACACCTTC	CASSLKTGDSGYTF
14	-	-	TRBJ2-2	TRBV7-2	TGTGCCAGCAGTCCCTCGGCGGACACCGGGGAGCTGTTTTTT	CASSPSADTGELFF
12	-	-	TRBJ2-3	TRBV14	TGTGCCAGCAGCCTTACGACAGATACGCAGTATTTT	CASSLTTDTQYF
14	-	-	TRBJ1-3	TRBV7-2	TGTGCCAGCAGCTTAATCTCCTCTGGAAACACCATATATTTT	CASSLISSGNTIYF
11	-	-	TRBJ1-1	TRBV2	TGTGCCAGCTCCCAATACACTGAAGCTTTCTTT	CASSQYTEAFF
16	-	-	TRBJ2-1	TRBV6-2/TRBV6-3	TGTGCCAGCAGTTACGGGTGGGGGGCGTCCTACAATGAGCAGTTCTTC	CASSYGWGASYNEQFF
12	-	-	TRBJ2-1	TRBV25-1	TGTGCCAGCAGTGGCAATAAGTATGAGCAGTTCTTC	CASSGNKYEQFF
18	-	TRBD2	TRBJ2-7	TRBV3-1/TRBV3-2	TGTGCCAGCAGCCAAGATCGAAGAGCGGGGGGGCCTGAGGGCGAGCAGTACTTC	CASSQDRRAGGPEGEQYF
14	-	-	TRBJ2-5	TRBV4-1	TGCGCCAGCAGCCAAGATGGAGGGGCACAGACCCAGTACTTC	CASSQDGGAQTQYF
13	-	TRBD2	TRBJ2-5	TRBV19	TGTGCCAGTACTTTGAGCGGGGAAGAGACCCAGTACTTC	CASTLSGEETQYF
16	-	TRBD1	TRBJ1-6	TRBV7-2	TGTGCCAGCAGCTTGCGGGGGACAGGGGGTAATTCACCCCTCCACTTT	CASSLRGTGGNSPLHF
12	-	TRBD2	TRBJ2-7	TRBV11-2	TGTGCCAGCAGCGGGGGGGGTTACGAGCAGTACTTC	CASSGGGYEQYF
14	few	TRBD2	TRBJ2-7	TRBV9	TGTGCCAGCAGCCCCCGGACTAGCACCTACGAGCAGTACTTC	CASSPRTSTYEQYF